The 23 T cell receptor beta chains listed next were all sequenced from one sample in a study of blood T cell repertoires in COVID-19. Generated by immunoSEQ multiplex PCR, the TCRdb table keeps only in-frame clones and is missing some. The sample includes approximately 93,000 clones, more than 80% of them seen just once. Specimen: peripheral blood. Receptors originate from a man aged 45-65 years with active or convalescent COVID-19.

The V call is TRBV7-2, the J call TRBJ2-5, with TRBD1 matching over 10 bases. The CDR3 has 15 residues. The V and J ends lost 5 bases and 5 bases, in that order; junction bases with no gene match: 8. CDR1 SGHTA and CDR2 FQGNSA come from the germline V gene. In DNA, the CDR3 is TGTGCCAGCAGCCCAGACAGGGGGCCGGGGGAGACCCAGTACTTC. It yields the protein CASSPDRGPGETQYF.

This chain uses TRBV3-1 (or the pseudogene TRBV3-2) with TRBJ2-1; the match to TRBD1 covers 7 bases. Looked up from germline, CDR1 is LGHDT and CDR2 is YNNKEL (reference sequence). With 1 base clipped from V and 8 bases from J, the junction kept 11 bases outside the gene matches. The CDR3 covers 16 residues. CDR3 sequence (DNA): TGTGCCAGCAGCCAAGGAGCGGACAGGTCCTTGGATGAGCAGTTCTTC. This sequence encodes CASSQGADRSLDEQFF.

The chain links TRBV6-5 to TRBJ1-2; 7 bases map to TRBD1. V trimming: 6 bases; J trimming: 0 bases; junction bases outside the gene matches: 1. The CDR3 covers 13 residues. CDR1 is MNHEY and CDR2 is SVGAGI in the germline V gene. This chain's CDR3 is CASSTGANYGYTF. The DNA for the CDR3 is TGTGCCAGCAGCACAGGGGCTAACTATGGCTACACCTTC.

The chain recombines TRBV5-6 with TRBJ2-5, with TRBD2 matching 9 bases. This CDR3 region has 15 residues. Looked up from germline, CDR1 is SGHDT and CDR2 is YYEEEE. Trimming removed 4 bases from V and 4 bases from J; junction bases left unmatched: 8. Here the CDR3 reads CASSHRLAVRETQYF. CDR3 bases: TGTGCCAGCAGCCACCGACTAGCGGTTAGAGAGACCCAGTACTTC.

The chain couples TRBV5-1 to TRBJ2-7, with a weak D call TRBD1 (6 bases). Trimming pared 2 bases from V and 5 bases from J, leaving 11 bases between. Germline V CDR1 and CDR2: SGHRS, YFSETQ. There are 13 residues in the CDR3. In DNA, the CDR3 is TGCGCCAGCAGCTTAGCAGGGGCTCACGAGCAGTACTTC. Translation: CASSLAGAHEQYF.

V usage is TRBV14 and J usage is TRBJ2-1, with 9 nucleotides matching TRBD1. V shed 4 bases and J 5 bases; nucleotides not matched to a gene: 6. This CDR3 contains 15 residues. Germline V gene lookup returns CDR1 SGHDN and CDR2 FVKESK. The CDR3 DNA follows: TGTGCCAGCAGCCGTCAGACAGGGGGAAACAATGAGCAGTTCTTC. Residues: CASSRQTGGNNEQFF.

This sequence joins TRBV6-5 and TRBJ2-3; 7 bases map to TRBD2. V lost 6 bases, J lost 9 bases, and 15 bases stayed unmatched. This CDR3 contains 15 residues. From germline, CDR1 is MNHEY and CDR2 SVGAGI. This CDR3 is CASSPGPQTSITQYF. The DNA of the CDR3 is TGTGCCAGCAGCCCAGGGCCCCAGACTAGCATCACGCAGTATTTT.

This sequence joins TRBV4-3 and TRBJ2-1; 7 bases agree with TRBD2. J gave up 10 bases and V 0 bases, and 12 bases lay outside the gene matches. Germline assignment: CDR1 LGHNA and CDR2 YSLEER. This CDR3 has 16 amino acids. The CDR3: CASSQEISGPRGEQFF. The CDR3 region has the DNA TGCGCCAGCAGCCAAGAAATTAGCGGGCCGAGGGGCGAGCAGTTCTTC.

This chain joins TRBV5-1 and TRBJ2-3; 10 positions agree with TRBD2. CDR1 is SGHRS and CDR2 is YFSETQ in the germline V gene. The CDR3 is made up of 18 amino acids. V was pared by 0 bases and J by 1 base, with 8 bases of the junction left unmatched. The CDR3 is CASSLANLAGGGTDTQYF. The CDR3 nucleotides read TGCGCCAGCAGCTTGGCCAATTTAGCGGGGGGTGGCACAGATACGCAGTATTTT.

This chain uses TRBV12-3 or TRBV12-4 with TRBJ1-3; D is ambiguous. The CDR3 is 11 amino acids. V dropped 6 bases and J dropped 4 bases, with 4 bases sitting between them. The CDR3: CASRSGNTIYF. The CDR3 nucleotides are TGTGCCAGCAGGTCAGGAAACACCATATATTTT.

This sequence joins TRBV18 and TRBJ1-5, with 7 bases matching TRBD1. Unmatched junction bases numbered 7, after V lost 1 base and J lost 1 base. The CDR3 is 17 residues long. Germline loops: CDR1 KGHSH, CDR2 LQKENI. The CDR3 nucleotides read TGTGCCAGCTCACCACTCCACAGGGGTGAAAGCAATCAGCCCCAGCATTTT. Protein product: CASSPLHRGESNQPQHF.

V gene TRBV25-1 combines with J gene TRBJ1-4; 9 bases fit TRBD1. The CDR3 is made up of 12 amino acids. Germline assignment: CDR1 MGHDK and CDR2 SYGVNS. V gave up 6 bases and J gave up 11 bases; unmatched junction bases: 4. The DNA of the CDR3 is TGTGCCAGCAGCCGGACAGGGGAGAAACTGTTTTTT. As protein: CASSRTGEKLFF.

The chain joins TRBV27 to TRBJ1-1; 11 nucleotides line up with TRBD1. V shed 2 bases and J 0 bases; nucleotides not matched to a gene: 5. CDR3 length: 17 residues. Germline assignment: CDR1 MNHEY and CDR2 SMNVEV (reference sequence). The CDR3 DNA follows: TGTGCCAGCAGTTTAAGGACAGGGGGCGGTATGAACACTGAAGCTTTCTTT. As protein: CASSLRTGGGMNTEAFF.

There are a few counts of this clone. The chain combines TRBV11-2 with TRBJ1-1; unclear D gene. Germline CDR1 reads SGHAT; CDR2 reads FQNNGV. Between the trimmed V and J ends, which lost 0 bases and 2 bases, there was a span of 4 bases. CDR3 length: 13 amino acids. As DNA, the CDR3 is TGTGCCAGCAGCTTAGAGAGAAACACTGAAGCTTTCTTT. Translating gives CASSLERNTEAFF.

The chain carries TRBV11-2 and TRBJ2-5; no definite D call. This CDR3 is built from 12 residues. Germline V gene sequence: CDR1 SGHAT, CDR2 FQNNGV. The V end lost 1 base, the J end lost 3 bases, and 3 bases lay between the germline ends. CDR3 region: CASSLAEETQYF. Written as DNA, the CDR3 is TGTGCCAGCAGCTTAGCGGAAGAGACCCAGTACTTC.

V and J are TRBV6-2 or TRBV6-3 and TRBJ2-1; D might be TRBD2 (5 bases). Germline loops: CDR1 MNHEY, CDR2 SVGEGT. V lost 5 bases and J 6 bases, leaving 14 bases between the germline ends. The CDR3 loop spans 14 amino acids. The CDR3 nucleotides read TGTGCCAGCAGTCCCCCAGTTGCGGGCAATGAGCAGTTCTTC. As protein: CASSPPVAGNEQFF.

This chain links TRBV9 with TRBJ1-2; 8 bases fit TRBD1. The trim removed 4 bases at V and 4 bases at J, leaving 9 bases unmatched. CDR1 is SGDLS and CDR2 is YYNGEE in the germline V gene. The CDR3 has 15 amino acids. In DNA, the CDR3 is TGTGCCAGCAGCCTAACTAGACAGGGGTCCTATGGCTACACCTTC. Its translation is CASSLTRQGSYGYTF.

This rearrangement joins TRBV7-2 to TRBJ2-2, with D possibly matching TRBD2 (6 bases). Germline V gives CDR1 SGHTA, CDR2 FQGNSA. V gave up 5 bases and J gave up 0 bases, with 13 bases separating them. The CDR3 sequence is 16 residues long. The CDR3 DNA is TGTGCCAGCAGCCCCTTCCGGGGGACGAACACCGGGGAGCTGTTTTTT. Residues: CASSPFRGTNTGELFF.

This rearrangement joins TRBV18 to TRBJ1-1; unclear D gene. CDR1 and CDR2 (germline): KGHSH, LQKENI. This CDR3 region has 15 residues. V was clipped by 3 bases and J by 1 base, with 12 bases between them. The CDR3 loop reads CASSPAEGWNTEAFF. The CDR3 DNA reads as TGTGCCAGCTCACCGGCGGAGGGATGGAACACTGAAGCTTTCTTT.

The V and J genes are TRBV4-1 and TRBJ1-5; 7 bases are shared with TRBD1. In germline, CDR1 is MGHRA, CDR2 YSYEKL. The CDR3 has 14 amino acids. Trimming took 4 bases from V and 5 from J; bases not matched to a gene: 5. The CDR3, as DNA: TGCGCCAGCAGCCGCCGACAGGGAGATCAGCCCCAGCATTTT. Its translation is CASSRRQGDQPQHF.

The chain combines TRBV20-1 with TRBJ2-7, with TRBD2 matching 12 bases. V was clipped by 5 bases and J by 0 bases; unmatched bases: 8. Germline-derived CDR1 and CDR2 are DFQATT and SNEGSKA (reference sequence). This CDR3 is built from 16 residues. The CDR3 is CSAGGLAGRNSYEQYF. For the CDR3, the DNA is TGCAGTGCTGGTGGACTAGCGGGAAGGAACTCCTACGAGCAGTACTTC.

J is TRBJ2-3 and V is TRBV7-2, with a tentative D call TRBD2 (6 bases). Germline V gives CDR1 SGHTA, CDR2 FQGNSA. This CDR3 has 18 amino acids. Trimming removed 4 bases at V and 5 bases at J, with 25 bases between. This CDR3 is CASSSRGAGQNSLDTQYF. CDR3 bases: TGTGCCAGCAGCTCACGTGGTGCGGGGCAAAATTCATTAGATACGCAGTATTTT.

The rearrangement links TRBV12-5 to TRBJ2-6; no clear D. V lost 8 bases to trimming and J lost 4 bases, with 9 bases between them. Germline V gene lookup returns CDR1 LGHNT and CDR2 FRNRAP. This CDR3 comprises 13 residues. The CDR3 loop reads CASLSSGANVLTF. CDR3 coding DNA: TGTGCTAGTTTGAGCTCGGGGGCCAACGTCCTGACTTTC.